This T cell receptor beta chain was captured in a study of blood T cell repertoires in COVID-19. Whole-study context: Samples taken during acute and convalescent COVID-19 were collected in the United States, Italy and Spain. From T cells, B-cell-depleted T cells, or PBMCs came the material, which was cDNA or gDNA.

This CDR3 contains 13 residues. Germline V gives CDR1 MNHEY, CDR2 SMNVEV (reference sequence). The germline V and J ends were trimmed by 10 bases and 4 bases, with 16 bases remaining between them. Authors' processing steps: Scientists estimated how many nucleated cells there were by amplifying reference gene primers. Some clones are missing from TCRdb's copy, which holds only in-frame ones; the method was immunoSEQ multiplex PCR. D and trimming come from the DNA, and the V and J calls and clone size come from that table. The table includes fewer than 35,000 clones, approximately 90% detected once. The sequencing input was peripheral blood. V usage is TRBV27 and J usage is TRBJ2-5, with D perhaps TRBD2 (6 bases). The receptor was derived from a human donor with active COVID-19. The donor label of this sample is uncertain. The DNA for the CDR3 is TGTGCCACCCGGCGGGACTTACTAGAGACCCAGTACTTC. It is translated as CATRRDLLETQYF.